The 31 T cell receptor beta chains listed next were all sequenced from one sample in a study of early T cells in non-severe SARS-CoV-2 infection. TCRdb re-derived calls from the 5' RACE reads in MiXCR, one entry per CDR3 protein. The table lists some 49,000 distinct CDR3 sequences, approximately 8% of them singletons. The sample was whole blood. These receptors were taken from an adult who was a healthcare worker with PCR-confirmed SARS-CoV-2 infection or an uninfected control (not recorded which).

This clonotype was seen a handful of times. V usage is TRBV6-6 and J usage is TRBJ2-5, with TRBD2 matching 7 bases. Germline-derived CDR1 and CDR2 are MNHNY and SVGAGI (reference sequence). The CDR3 consists of 14 residues. After removal of 6 bases from V and 2 bases from J, the junction contained 6 bases not matched to a gene. CDR3 loop: CASSPRGLQETQYF. CDR3 nucleotide sequence: TGTGCCAGCAGCCCGCGGGGACTACAAGAGACCCAGTACTTC.

This clonotype was counted ten times or more. This chain links TRBV20-1 with TRBJ2-1; 9 bases are shared with TRBD2. The CDR3 consists of 15 residues. After removal of 1 base from V and 6 bases from J, the junction contained 7 bases not matched to a gene. The germline CDR1 and CDR2 sequences are DFQATT and SNEGSKA (reference sequence). CDR3 region: CSARVAGGQSNEQFF. The DNA for the CDR3 is TGCAGTGCTAGAGTCGCGGGGGGGCAAAGCAATGAGCAGTTCTTC.

The genes are TRBV11-2 and TRBJ1-3; D gene unclear. CDR1 is SGHAT, CDR2 FQNNGV, per germline. The ends were cut back, 4 bases at V and 4 bases at J, with 5 bases in the middle. The CDR3 runs 12 residues. The CDR3 spells CASSSTGNTIYF. Here the CDR3 DNA reads TGTGCCAGCAGCTCCACGGGAAACACCATATATTTT.

This clonotype was found once. The rearrangement joins TRBV12-5 to TRBJ2-1, with 11 bases that match TRBD1. Germline V gives CDR1 LGHNT, CDR2 FRNRAP. The CDR3 is 15 residues long. The V gene end was trimmed by 5 bases and the J gene end by 5 bases; junction bases not matched to a gene: 5. The CDR3 reads CASGTGQGVNNEQFF. CDR3 bases: TGTGCTAGTGGTACGGGACAGGGGGTAAACAATGAGCAGTTCTTC.

This clonotype appeared a few times. The chain links TRBV12-3 or TRBV12-4 to TRBJ2-1, with D possibly TRBD2 on 6 matching bases. The germline V and J ends were trimmed by 6 bases and 5 bases, with 11 bases remaining between them. The CDR3 runs 13 residues. The CDR3 DNA follows: TGTGCCAGCAGGATAGGAGGGGACAATGAGCAGTTCTTC. Protein sequence: CASRIGGDNEQFF.

This clonotype was picked up many times. V and J are TRBV6-1 and TRBJ1-1; D is perhaps TRBD1 (5 bases). There are 14 residues in the CDR3. V lost 3 bases, J lost 4 bases, and 12 bases lay in between. Germline V gene sequence: CDR1 MNHNS, CDR2 SASEGT. The CDR3 here is CASSEGTDGTEAFF. In DNA form, the CDR3 reads TGTGCCAGCAGTGAGGGGACGGACGGCACTGAAGCTTTCTTT.

This clonotype has more than one count but fewer than ten. The chain links TRBV10-1 to TRBJ2-1; D uncertain. Trimming took off 3 bases at V and 6 bases at J, with 3 bases between the two ends. The V gene's germline CDR1 is WNHNN and CDR2 SYGVQD (reference sequence). CDR3 length: 11 amino acids. CDR3 in amino acids: CASSDSNEQFF. The DNA for the CDR3 is TGCGCCAGCAGTGATAGCAATGAGCAGTTCTTC.

This clonotype was seen at least ten times. The chain uses TRBV29-1 and TRBJ2-3; TRBD2 matches 9 bases. The CDR3 covers 15 residues. J lost 5 bases, V lost 1 base, and 7 bases had no gene match. CDR1 is SQVTM and CDR2 is ANQGSEA in the germline V gene. The CDR3 is CSVEVAASGKDTQYF. CDR3 coding DNA: TGCAGCGTTGAAGTAGCTGCTAGCGGGAAAGATACGCAGTATTTT.

This clonotype was observed at least ten times. The rearrangement links TRBV5-1 to TRBJ2-7; 10 bases line up with TRBD1. The CDR3 contains 14 residues. Germline-derived CDR1 and CDR2 are SGHRS and YFSETQ. Trimming took 0 bases from V and 5 from J; bases not matched to a gene: 2. The CDR3 sequence is CASSLGQGANEQYF. The CDR3 DNA is TGCGCCAGCAGCTTGGGACAGGGGGCAAACGAGCAGTACTTC. The full variable domain, in which reference TRBV5-1 and TRBJ2-7 provide the parts outside the CDR3, is KAGVTQTPRYLIKTRGQQVTLSCSPISGHRSVSWYQQTPGQGLQFLFEYFSETQRNKGNFPGRFSGRQFSNSRSEMNVSTLELGDSALYLCASSLGQGANEQYFGPGTRLTVT.

This clonotype was seen more than once but under ten times. The DNA for the CDR3 is TGTGCCAATGGAGCCACAGGGGGTCGGTCTGGAAACACCATATATTTT. It is translated as CANGATGGRSGNTIYF. V and J are TRBV2 and TRBJ1-3; TRBD1 aligns across 8 bases. J gave up 1 base and V 10 bases, and 12 bases lay outside the gene matches. Germline assignment: CDR1 SNHLY and CDR2 FYNNEI. The CDR3 has 16 residues.

This sequence joins TRBV6-1 and TRBJ2-3, with a possible D match to TRBD2 (7 bases). The V end was cut by 2 bases, the J end by 4 bases, with 13 bases between. The germline CDR1 and CDR2 sequences are MNHNS and SASEGT. This CDR3 comprises 15 residues. CDR3 residues: CASSELVGGPDTQYF. CDR3 DNA sequence: TGTGCCAGCAGTGAACTAGTGGGGGGGCCAGATACGCAGTATTTT.

V usage is TRBV27 and J usage is TRBJ2-1; D is unclear. Germline CDR1 is MNHEY and CDR2 is SMNVEV (reference sequence). This CDR3 comprises 13 residues. Trimming left V 5 bases short and J 5 bases short, with 10 bases between. The DNA of the CDR3 is TGTGCCAGCAGTGGGTGGATAGACAATGAGCAGTTCTTC. It encodes CASSGWIDNEQFF.

The table lists this clonotype with a few counts. The chain carries TRBV7-9 and TRBJ2-5; D may match TRBD1 or TRBD2 (5 bases each). Germline CDR1 and CDR2: SEHNR and FQNEAQ (reference sequence). V was cut by 5 bases and J by 4 bases, with 11 bases left in between. The CDR3 contains 13 residues. CDR3 DNA: TGTGCCAGCAGCCAGTCGAGGGGAGAGACCCAGTACTTC. It is translated as CASSQSRGETQYF.

The rearrangement uses TRBV3-1 and TRBJ1-5, with D possibly matching TRBD1 (6 bases). Germline V CDR1 and CDR2: LGHDT, YNNKEL (reference sequence). The CDR3 consists of 15 residues. V gave up 4 bases and J gave up 3 bases, with 13 bases separating them. CDR3 bases: TGTGCCAGCAGCCCGACAGGAGAAAACAATCAGCCCCAGCATTTT. It encodes CASSPTGENNQPQHF.

The gene calls are TRBV18 and TRBJ2-7; no firm D call. Per germline, CDR1 KGHSH and CDR2 LQKENI. V lost 3 bases and J lost 0, with 9 bases in between. This CDR3 spans 14 amino acids. The CDR3 here is CASSPGGVSYEQYF. CDR3 coding DNA: TGTGCCAGCTCACCGGGCGGCGTCTCCTACGAGCAGTACTTC. The full variable domain, completed using reference TRBV18 and TRBJ2-7, is NAGVMQNPRHLVRRRGQEARLRCSPMKGHSHVYWYRQLPEEGLKFMVYLQKENIIDESGMPKERFSAEFPKEGPSILRIQQVVRGDSAAYFCASSPGGVSYEQYFGPGTRLTVT.

This clonotype was seen only a few times. CDR3 bases: TGTGCCAGCTCACCACCCGCGTCTGGAAACACCATATATTTT. Residues: CASSPPASGNTIYF. This chain joins TRBV18 and TRBJ1-3; D is unclear. Germline V CDR1 and CDR2: KGHSH, LQKENI. V dropped 0 bases and J dropped 1 base, with 4 bases sitting between them. This CDR3 has 14 amino acids.

This clonotype was detected only a few times. The chain employs TRBV7-2 and TRBJ2-1, with 10 bases identical to TRBD2. Losses at the gene ends were 5 bases for V and 0 bases for J; bases not matched to a gene: 7. The CDR3 runs to 17 residues. Germline V gene data show CDR1 as SGHTA and CDR2 as FQGNSA. The CDR3 DNA follows: TGTGCCAGCAGCAAATATAGCGGGGGGAGCTCCTACAATGAGCAGTTCTTC. Translation gives CASSKYSGGSSYNEQFF.

V is TRBV20-1 and J is TRBJ1-2; D not certain. CDR1 and CDR2 from the germline V gene are DFQATT and SNEGSKA (reference sequence). Between the trimmed V and J ends, which lost 3 bases and 8 bases, there was a span of 16 bases. The CDR3 loop spans 13 amino acids. In DNA, the CDR3 is TGCAGTGCTAGTACCCGAGTGGGAGGAGGCTACACCTTC. Translated: CSASTRVGGGYTF.

The sample holds a few counts of this clonotype. V is TRBV6-6 and J is TRBJ2-1; possible D gene TRBD2, 6 bases. V lost 5 bases, J lost 9 bases, and 11 bases lay in between. In germline, CDR1 is MNHNY, CDR2 SVGAGI (reference sequence). CDR3 length: 12 amino acids. CDR3 sequence reads: CASSPLGGEQFF. The CDR3 coding sequence is TGTGCCAGCAGTCCTTTGGGGGGTGAGCAGTTCTTC.

The genes are TRBV29-1 and TRBJ2-1; 11 positions agree with TRBD2. V lost 7 bases, J lost 9 bases, and 8 bases stayed unmatched. CDR1 and CDR2 from the germline V gene are SQVTM and ANQGSEA. There are 13 residues in the CDR3. CDR3 bases: TGCAGCGGCCTACAACTAGCGGGAGTTGAGCAGTTCTTC. Its protein product is CSGLQLAGVEQFF.

This clonotype was recorded a few times. The chain joins TRBV20-1 to TRBJ2-7; D not resolved. CDR1 and CDR2 from the germline V gene are DFQATT and SNEGSKA (reference sequence). V lost 3 bases and J 1 base, leaving 10 bases between the germline ends. The CDR3 is made up of 13 amino acids. CDR3 in amino acids: CSASGAASYEQYF. CDR3 nucleotides: TGCAGTGCTAGTGGTGCTGCGTCCTACGAGCAGTACTTC.

The gene calls are TRBV5-1 and TRBJ1-5; TRBD1 aligns across 8 bases. The V segment lost 3 bases and the J segment 4 bases; nucleotides outside the gene matches: 6. Germline V gives CDR1 SGHRS, CDR2 YFSETQ. This CDR3 is 15 amino acids long. CDR3 nucleotide sequence: TGCGCCAGCAGCTCCGATGGACAGGGTAATCAGCCCCAGCATTTT. It yields the protein CASSSDGQGNQPQHF.

This clonotype was seen repeatedly, ten times or more. V gene TRBV7-8 combines with J gene TRBJ2-1, with 7 bases that match TRBD2. This CDR3 comprises 18 residues. Germline assignment: CDR1 SGHVS and CDR2 FQNEAQ. The junction had 15 bases not matched to a gene; V was cut back by 2 bases and J by 5 bases. CDR3 sequence reads: CASSLPRGGQHQDNEQFF. In DNA, the CDR3 is TGTGCCAGCAGCTTACCCCGGGGAGGGCAGCACCAAGACAATGAGCAGTTCTTC.

In this sample, this clonotype turned up a few times. A read error may produce the germline difference seen at one junction end. The chain carries TRBV27 and TRBJ1-5, with D tentatively TRBD1 (5 bases). The germline V gene encodes CDR1 MNHEY and CDR2 SMNVEV (reference sequence). CDR3 length: 15 residues. DNA of the CDR3: TGTGCCAGCACTTTAAGGGCAGGGCGGGATCAGCCCCAGCATTTT. Translation: CASTLRAGRDQPQHF.

This clonotype was detected only a few times. This rearrangement joins TRBV6-1 to TRBJ2-3; unclear D gene. V was pared by 8 bases and J by 0 bases, with 15 bases between. Germline V gives CDR1 MNHNS, CDR2 SASEGT. The CDR3 runs 15 residues. The CDR3 reads CASGPRQRSTDTQYF. The CDR3 coding sequence is TGTGCCAGCGGCCCGCGGCAGCGTAGCACAGATACGCAGTATTTT.

To note about this clonotype: A single base separates this from a much larger clone, so it may be a read error. The chain has TRBV27 and TRBJ2-1, with 8 bases matching TRBD1. The germline gives CDR1 MNHEY, CDR2 SMNVEV (reference sequence). V trimming: 3 bases; J trimming: 8 bases; junction bases outside the gene matches: 9. The CDR3 length is 15 residues. Here the CDR3 reads CASSLSRTGRYEQFF. The CDR3 region has the DNA TGTGCCAGCAGTTTGTCCAGGACAGGGAGGTATGAGCAGTTCTTC.

This clonotype was seen a few times. V gene TRBV29-1 combines with J gene TRBJ2-1; 10 bases match TRBD2. From germline, CDR1 is SQVTM and CDR2 ANQGSEA. The CDR3 runs 16 residues. V dropped 5 bases and J dropped 4; count of bases not matched to a gene: 11. CDR3 sequence: CSVSLFLAGEYNEQFF. For the CDR3, the DNA is TGCAGCGTTAGCCTATTCCTAGCGGGAGAATACAATGAGCAGTTCTTC.

This clonotype was counted ten times or more. CDR3 nucleotide sequence: TGCGCCAGCAGCTTGGCCAGGATCCAAAACACTGAAGCTTTCTTT. Translating it yields CASSLARIQNTEAFF. The V gene is TRBV5-1, the J gene TRBJ1-1; D gene unclear. V lost 0 bases to trimming and J lost 2 bases, with 11 bases between them. CDR3 length: 15 amino acids. Per germline, CDR1 SGHRS and CDR2 YFSETQ.

This clonotype was observed a few times. This sequence joins TRBV20-1 and TRBJ2-1; 11 bases are shared with TRBD2. Germline V gene sequence: CDR1 DFQATT, CDR2 SNEGSKA (reference sequence). The trim removed 1 base at V and 0 bases at J, leaving 14 bases unmatched. This CDR3 spans 20 amino acids. Here the CDR3 DNA reads TGCAGTGCTAGAGGACCCTTGAGGCTAGCGGGAGGAAGCTCCTACAATGAGCAGTTCTTC. This encodes CSARGPLRLAGGSSYNEQFF.

The CDR3 reads CASSLQGDTEAFF. The CDR3 coding sequence is TGTGCCAGCAGCTTACAGGGCGACACTGAAGCTTTCTTT. The chain combines TRBV12-3 or TRBV12-4 with TRBJ1-1; TRBD1 might be the D (6 bases). V lost 6 bases, J lost 3 bases, and 11 bases lay in between. This CDR3 contains 13 residues.

This clonotype was recorded a few times. CDR3 loop: CATSRVVGDNPYNEQFF. CDR3 DNA: TGTGCCACCAGCAGAGTGGTGGGCGACAACCCCTACAATGAGCAGTTCTTC. The chain uses TRBV15 and TRBJ2-1; D gene unclear. The CDR3 is 17 residues long. Trimming pared 1 base from V and 2 bases from J, leaving 15 bases between. CDR1 and CDR2 from the germline V gene are LNHNV and YYDKDF (reference sequence).